This TCR beta chain stems from a study of molecular identifiers for immune sequencing clone quantification. Looked up from germline, CDR1 is LGHNA and CDR2 is YSLEER. Trimming cost V 0 bases and J 5 bases, with 6 bases left between them. The CDR3 contains 13 residues. One entry per CDR3 protein results from TCRdb running MiXCR on the PCR reads. The sample carries some 97,000 distinct CDR3 sequences, roughly 38% recorded once. This clonotype was observed many times. The chain uses TRBV4-3 and TRBJ2-3; unclear D gene. The sequence came from a human donor in good health. Some libraries in this study had Jurkat cell RNA spiked in. The material sequenced was naive CD8+ T cells from blood, with Jurkat cell RNA spiked in. Subset meaning: FACS-sorted CD8+CD4-CCR7+CD45RA+ naive T cells. In DNA, the CDR3 is TGCGCCAGCAGCCAAGACTTGGGAGATACGCAGTATTTT. Translation gives CASSQDLGDTQYF.